The rows below give T cell receptor beta chains drawn from one sample of a study of CD4 T cells in relation to SARS-CoV-2 and coronaviruses. Antigens for these TCRs are unknown. Produced via immunoSEQ multiplex PCR; TCRdb's table is partial and in-frame only. This table has about 21,000 clones, about 80% appearing once. The sample taken for sequencing was CD4+ T cells from PBMCs, cultured in vitro. These receptors all stem from a human donor in good health. Both conserved end residues are trimmed from each CDR3.

TRBJ1-5,TRBV19,ASSPGQGNQPQH
TRBJ2-6,TRBV5-4,ASTPPSQGASGANVLT
TRBJ1-4,TRBV7-9,ASNAQGHEKLF
TRBJ1-2,TRBV15,ATSRDLYRAGYT
TRBJ2-2,TRBV7-3,ASSRQGGNTGELF
TRBJ2-7,TRBV7-8,ASSLRDVSEQY
TRBJ2-2,TRBV19,ASFRREGPIGELF
TRBJ1-1,TRBV5-5,ASSLLPDLGNTEAF
TRBJ1-2,TRBV18,ASSPGTDHGYT
TRBJ2-2,TRBV10-3,AIRPEGGELF
TRBJ2-3,TRBV5-1,ASSTITGTSGIPALTDTQY
TRBJ2-1,TRBV18,ASSPNYVGTSLDEQF
TRBJ2-1,TRBV5-4,ASSSSALAGGRRDDEQF
TRBJ1-1,TRBV5-1,ASSLGTGSGTEAF
TRBJ2-2,TRBV28,ASSVTPEHGELF
TRBJ2-7,TRBV19,ASSPTSGRVPLEQY
TRBJ2-7,TRBV28,ASSLPAENEQY
TRBJ2-1,TRBV12-5,ASGLVATYNEQF
TRBJ2-3,TRBV5-1,ASSLGTSGPVGDTQY
TRBJ1-2,TRBV10-3,AISELADYT
TRBJ1-2,TRBV27,ASRGQGVYGYT
TRBJ2-3,TRBV3-1/TRBV3-2,ASSQALWGTQY
TRBJ2-5,TRBV24-1,ATSAGGLAGTQETQY
TRBJ2-7,TRBV21-1,ASSSSGTGNYEQY
TRBJ2-7,TRBV12-3/TRBV12-4,ASSLGGNYEQY
TRBJ1-1,TRBV10-3,AISESEARNTEAF
TRBJ2-5,TRBV10-2,ASSWDSQKTQY